The T cell receptor beta chain described here comes from a study of somatic mutations in cytotoxic T cells in rheumatoid arthritis. About the study: Patients gave 30 ml EDTA peripheral blood immediately after diagnosis, prior to starting treatment.

Sequencing was performed with immunoSEQ multiplex PCR; in TCRdb, only in-frame clones are kept and a portion is missing. The data show about 15,000 clones, under 80% seen once. Comments on this clone: Its antigen is still unknown.

The CDR3 totals 18 residues. The junction had 17 bases not matched to a gene; V was cut back by 4 bases and J by 6 bases. Per the germline V gene, CDR1 is SGHKS and CDR2 is YYEKEE (reference sequence). Study-wide points: CD8+ clonality rose with age in rheumatoid arthritis patients, unlike in healthy controls.

The receptor comes from an adult with rheumatoid arthritis. The V gene is TRBV5-5, the J gene TRBJ1-5; 9 nucleotides match TRBD1. The source material was CD8+ T cells sorted from blood. CDR3: CASSASGTGSSIGQPQHF. The CDR3 DNA reads TGTGCCAGCAGCGCGTCCGGGACAGGGAGTTCGATAGGTCAGCCCCAGCATTTT.